This is a list of T cell receptor beta chains from one sample in a study of CXCR3-negative and CXCR3-positive naive CD8 T cells. After re-calling the 5' RACE reads, TCRdb lists one entry per CDR3 protein, DNA absent. The sample features around 63,000 distinct CDR3 sequences, with about 4.9% in its top ten. The sample consisted of naive CXCR3+ CD8+ T cells from blood. Every receptor here comes from a human donor in good health. Some clones in this sample may be carry-over from other donors' samples. The CDR3 runs from the conserved cysteine through the conserved F or W. Fields, in order: J gene, V gene, clone size, CDR3 protein. Where a row states a size, it is once, few, many or the class of an expanded clone; other rows omit it.

TRBJ1-5	TRBV20-1	NA	CSANSPRGISNQPQHF
TRBJ1-1	TRBV7-3	NA	CATNSPTIDLNTEAFF
TRBJ1-1	TRBV29-1	NA	CSVEDRAGENEAFF
TRBJ2-1	TRBV6-2/TRBV6-3	NA	CASSQTGGDYNEQFF
TRBJ1-1	TRBV11-2	NA	CASSLDSHTGNTEAFF
TRBJ1-6	TRBV7-2	NA	CASSLNPGTGSPLHF
TRBJ2-7	TRBV7-2	NA	CASSHPGGPYEQYF
TRBJ2-7	TRBV20-1	NA	CSARLADYEQYF
TRBJ1-5	TRBV25-1	NA	CASSEWGDQPQHF
TRBJ2-3	TRBV4-1	NA	CASSQVGHTKRGDTQYF
TRBJ2-1	TRBV29-1	medium-sized	CSVDWGAGNGEQFF
TRBJ2-3	TRBV7-2	NA	CASSPPTRGGDTQYF
TRBJ2-7	TRBV27	NA	CASSSSDSYEQYF
TRBJ2-1	TRBV7-9	NA	CASSFPASSYNEQFF
TRBJ2-6	TRBV12-3/TRBV12-4	NA	CASSFLPGRRSTSGANVLTF
TRBJ2-1	TRBV7-3	NA	CASRTLGGNEQFF
TRBJ2-3	TRBV29-1	NA	CSVPDSGGTQYF
TRBJ1-4	TRBV29-1	NA	CSARTAYNEKLFF
TRBJ2-1	TRBV2	NA	CASKSTSGGAYEQFF
TRBJ2-4	TRBV10-1	NA	CASIPGTSGGAAKNIQYF
TRBJ2-3	TRBV28	NA	CASSLLTSVTDTQYF
TRBJ2-5	TRBV20-1	NA	CSARDGSRQQETQYF
TRBJ1-2	TRBV29-1	NA	CSVRQVYGYTF
TRBJ2-1	TRBV7-2	NA	CASSLDWTDNEQFF
TRBJ2-1	TRBV18	NA	CASSPGDEQFF
TRBJ2-7	TRBV7-9	NA	CASSRGEKEQYF
TRBJ2-7	TRBV29-1	NA	CSVEDSQGEQYF
TRBJ2-1	TRBV20-1	NA	CSARDLVNEQFF
TRBJ1-2	TRBV29-1	NA	CSAFPEDSKGYTF
TRBJ2-1	TRBV19	NA	CASNKGWYNEQFF
TRBJ2-1	TRBV11-2	NA	CASSLGLSGGSYNEQFF
TRBJ2-1	TRBV20-1	NA	CSASTSGSSYRGEQFF
TRBJ2-7	TRBV11-2	NA	CASSFAGGSYEQYF
TRBJ1-1	TRBV28	NA	CATRSYRQGSAFF
TRBJ2-5	TRBV4-1	NA	CASSQVARIEETQYF
TRBJ2-7	TRBV29-1	NA	CSVLLGNEQYF
TRBJ2-7	TRBV29-1	NA	CSVEGMVAGAPFGEQYF
TRBJ2-5	TRBV30	NA	CAWSQDARRPTQYF